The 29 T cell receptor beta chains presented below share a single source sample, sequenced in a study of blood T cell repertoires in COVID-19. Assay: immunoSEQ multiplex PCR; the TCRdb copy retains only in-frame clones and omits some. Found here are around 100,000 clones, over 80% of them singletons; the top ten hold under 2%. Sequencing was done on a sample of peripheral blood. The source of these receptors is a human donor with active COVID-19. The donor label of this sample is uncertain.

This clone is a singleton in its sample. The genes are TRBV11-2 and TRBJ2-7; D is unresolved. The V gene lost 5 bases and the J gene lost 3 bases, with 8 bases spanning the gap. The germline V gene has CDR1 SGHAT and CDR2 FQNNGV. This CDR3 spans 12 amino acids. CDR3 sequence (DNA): TGTGCCAGCAGCCCTGTTGTCTACGAGCAGTACTTC. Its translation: CASSPVVYEQYF.

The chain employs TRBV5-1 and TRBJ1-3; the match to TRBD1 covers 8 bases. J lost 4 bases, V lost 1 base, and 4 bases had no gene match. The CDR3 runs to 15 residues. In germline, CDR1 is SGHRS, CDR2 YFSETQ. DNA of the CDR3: TGCGCCAGCAGCTTGAGACAGGGGACAGGAAACACCATATATTTT. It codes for CASSLRQGTGNTIYF. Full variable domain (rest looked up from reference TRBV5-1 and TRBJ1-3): KAGVTQTPRYLIKTRGQQVTLSCSPISGHRSVSWYQQTPGQGLQFLFEYFSETQRNKGNFPGRFSGRQFSNSRSEMNVSTLELGDSALYLCASSLRQGTGNTIYFGEGSWLTVV.

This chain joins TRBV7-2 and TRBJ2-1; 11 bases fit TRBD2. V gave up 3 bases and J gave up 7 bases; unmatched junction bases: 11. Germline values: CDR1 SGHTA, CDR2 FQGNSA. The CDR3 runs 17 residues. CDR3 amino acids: CASSFRKSSGGINEQFF. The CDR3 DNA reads TGTGCCAGCAGCTTCCGTAAATCTAGCGGGGGGATAAATGAGCAGTTCTTC.

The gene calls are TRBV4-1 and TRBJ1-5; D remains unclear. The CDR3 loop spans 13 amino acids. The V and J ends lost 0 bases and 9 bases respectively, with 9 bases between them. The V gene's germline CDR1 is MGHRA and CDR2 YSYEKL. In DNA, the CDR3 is TGCGCCAGCAGCCAAGAGAGTGATGGGCCCCAGCATTTT. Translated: CASSQESDGPQHF.

The CDR3 sequence: CASSYRSSYNEQFF. For the CDR3, the DNA is TGTGCCAGCAGTTATCGGAGCTCCTACAATGAGCAGTTCTTC. The chain uses TRBV6-2 or TRBV6-3 and TRBJ2-1; D not resolved. The CDR3 is made up of 14 amino acids. In germline, CDR1 is MNHEY, CDR2 SVGEGT. V was cut by 3 bases and J by 0 bases, with 6 bases left in between.

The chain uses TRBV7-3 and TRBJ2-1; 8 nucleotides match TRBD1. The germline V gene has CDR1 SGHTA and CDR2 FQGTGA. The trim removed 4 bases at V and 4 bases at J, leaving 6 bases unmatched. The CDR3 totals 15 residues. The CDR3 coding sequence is TGTGCCAGCAGCTGGGCAGGGGGCGGTTACAATGAGCAGTTCTTC. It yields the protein CASSWAGGGYNEQFF.

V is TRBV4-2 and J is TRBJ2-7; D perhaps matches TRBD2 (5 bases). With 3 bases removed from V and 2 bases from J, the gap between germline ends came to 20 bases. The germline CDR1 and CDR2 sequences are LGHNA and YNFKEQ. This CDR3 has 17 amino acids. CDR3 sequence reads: CASSQGPGRGLTYEQYF. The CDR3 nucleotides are TGTGCCAGCAGCCAGGGCCCTGGGCGCGGGCTTACCTACGAGCAGTACTTC.

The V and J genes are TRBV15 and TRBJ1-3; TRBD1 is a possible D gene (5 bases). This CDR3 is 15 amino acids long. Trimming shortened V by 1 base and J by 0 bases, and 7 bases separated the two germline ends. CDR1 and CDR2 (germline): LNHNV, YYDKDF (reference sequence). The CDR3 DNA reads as TGTGCCACCAGCAGAGGACAGCTCTCTGGAAACACCATATATTTT. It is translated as CATSRGQLSGNTIYF.

The CDR3 DNA reads TGTGCCAGTAGTCTGGGCCGATCGTTGTCCTACAATGAGCAGTTCTTC. It specifies CASSLGRSLSYNEQFF. The chain recombines TRBV19 with TRBJ2-1; D gene unclear. V was pared by 5 bases and J by 1 base, with 15 bases between. The CDR3 runs to 16 residues. In germline, CDR1 is LNHDA, CDR2 SQIVND (reference sequence).

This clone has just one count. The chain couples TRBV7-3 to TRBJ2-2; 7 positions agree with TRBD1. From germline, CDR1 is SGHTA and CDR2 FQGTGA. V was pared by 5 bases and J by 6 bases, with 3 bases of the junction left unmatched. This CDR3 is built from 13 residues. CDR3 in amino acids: CASSVQGSGELFF. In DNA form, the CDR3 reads TGTGCCAGCAGCGTACAGGGGTCCGGGGAGCTGTTTTTT.

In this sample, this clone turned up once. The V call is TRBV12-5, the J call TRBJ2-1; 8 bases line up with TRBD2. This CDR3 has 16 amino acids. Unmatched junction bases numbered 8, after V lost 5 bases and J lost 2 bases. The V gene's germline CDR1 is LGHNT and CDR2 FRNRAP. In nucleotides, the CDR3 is TGTGCTAGTGGTCTCCATGTTAGCGGGGCCTACAATGAGCAGTTCTTC. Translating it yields CASGLHVSGAYNEQFF.

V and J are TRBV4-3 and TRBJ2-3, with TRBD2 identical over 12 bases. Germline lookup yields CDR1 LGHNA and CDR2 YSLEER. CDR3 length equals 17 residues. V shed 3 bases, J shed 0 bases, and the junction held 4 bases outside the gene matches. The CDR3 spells CASSHGLAGTSTDTQYF. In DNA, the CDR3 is TGCGCCAGCAGCCATGGACTAGCGGGGACCAGCACAGATACGCAGTATTTT.

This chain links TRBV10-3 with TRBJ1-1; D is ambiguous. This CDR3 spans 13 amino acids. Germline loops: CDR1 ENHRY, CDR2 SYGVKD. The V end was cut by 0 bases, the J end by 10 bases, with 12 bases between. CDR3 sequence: CAISESNPSGAFF. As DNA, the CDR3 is TGTGCCATCAGTGAGTCGAATCCATCGGGAGCTTTCTTT.

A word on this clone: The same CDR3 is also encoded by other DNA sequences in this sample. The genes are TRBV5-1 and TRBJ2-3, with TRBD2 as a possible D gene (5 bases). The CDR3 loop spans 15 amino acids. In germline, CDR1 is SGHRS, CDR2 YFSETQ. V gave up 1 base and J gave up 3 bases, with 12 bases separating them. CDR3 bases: TGCGCCAGCAGCTTGCGGGGTCTGGGGACAGATACGCAGTATTTT. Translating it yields CASSLRGLGTDTQYF.

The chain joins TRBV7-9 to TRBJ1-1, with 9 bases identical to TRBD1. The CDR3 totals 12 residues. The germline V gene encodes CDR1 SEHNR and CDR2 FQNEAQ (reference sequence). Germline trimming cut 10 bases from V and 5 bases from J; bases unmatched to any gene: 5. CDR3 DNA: TGTGCCAACGGGACAGGGATGACTGAAGCTTTCTTT. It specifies CANGTGMTEAFF.

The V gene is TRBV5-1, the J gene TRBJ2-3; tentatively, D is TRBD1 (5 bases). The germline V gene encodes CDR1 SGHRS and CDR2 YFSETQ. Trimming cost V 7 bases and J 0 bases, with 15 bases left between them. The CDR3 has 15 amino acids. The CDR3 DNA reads TGCGCCAGCGGCCCCGCGGCAGGGAGCACAGATACGCAGTATTTT. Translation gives CASGPAAGSTDTQYF.

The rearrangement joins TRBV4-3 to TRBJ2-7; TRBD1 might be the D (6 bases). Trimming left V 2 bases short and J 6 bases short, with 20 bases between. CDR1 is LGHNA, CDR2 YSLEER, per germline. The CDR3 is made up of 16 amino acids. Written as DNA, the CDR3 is TGCGCCAGCAGCCAACGGGTGGGGGCTCAAGGTTCCGAGCAGTACTTC. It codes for CASSQRVGAQGSEQYF.

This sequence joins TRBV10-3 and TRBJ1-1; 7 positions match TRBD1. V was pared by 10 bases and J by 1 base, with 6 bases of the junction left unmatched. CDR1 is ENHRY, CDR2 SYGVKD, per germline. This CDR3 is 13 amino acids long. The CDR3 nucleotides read TGTGCCACAGGGGGACTTCAGAACACTGAAGCTTTCTTT. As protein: CATGGLQNTEAFF.

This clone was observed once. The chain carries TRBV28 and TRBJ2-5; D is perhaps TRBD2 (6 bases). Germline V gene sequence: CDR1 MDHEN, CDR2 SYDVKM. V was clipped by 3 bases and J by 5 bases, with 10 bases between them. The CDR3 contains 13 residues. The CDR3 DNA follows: TGTGCCAGCAGTTTCGGGGGAGCGGAGACCCAGTACTTC. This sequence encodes CASSFGGAETQYF.

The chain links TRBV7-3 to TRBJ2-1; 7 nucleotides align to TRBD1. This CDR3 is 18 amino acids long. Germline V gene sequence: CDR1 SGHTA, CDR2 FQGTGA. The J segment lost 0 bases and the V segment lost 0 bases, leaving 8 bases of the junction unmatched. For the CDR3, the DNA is TGTGCCAGCAGCTTAACCCCCCTGACAGGGAGCTCCTACAATGAGCAGTTCTTC. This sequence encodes CASSLTPLTGSSYNEQFF.

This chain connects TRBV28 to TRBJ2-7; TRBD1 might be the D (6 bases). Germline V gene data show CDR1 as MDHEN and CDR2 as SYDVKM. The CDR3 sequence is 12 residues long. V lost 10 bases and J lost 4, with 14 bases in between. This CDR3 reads CAISGQRYEQYF. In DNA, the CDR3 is TGTGCCATCTCAGGACAGAGATACGAGCAGTACTTC.

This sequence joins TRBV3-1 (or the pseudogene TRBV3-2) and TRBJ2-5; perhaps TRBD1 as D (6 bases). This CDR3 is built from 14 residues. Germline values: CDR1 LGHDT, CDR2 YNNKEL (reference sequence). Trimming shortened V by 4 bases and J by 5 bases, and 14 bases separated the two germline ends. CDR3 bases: TGTGCCAGCAGCCCGACAGGAGCGTCGGAGACCCAGTACTTC. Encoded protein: CASSPTGASETQYF.

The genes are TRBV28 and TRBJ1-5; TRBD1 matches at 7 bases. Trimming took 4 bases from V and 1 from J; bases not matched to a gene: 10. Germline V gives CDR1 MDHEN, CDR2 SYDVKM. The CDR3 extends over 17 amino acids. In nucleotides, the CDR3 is TGTGCCAGCAGTTATCAACAGGGGTTACAGAGCAATCAGCCCCAGCATTTT. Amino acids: CASSYQQGLQSNQPQHF.

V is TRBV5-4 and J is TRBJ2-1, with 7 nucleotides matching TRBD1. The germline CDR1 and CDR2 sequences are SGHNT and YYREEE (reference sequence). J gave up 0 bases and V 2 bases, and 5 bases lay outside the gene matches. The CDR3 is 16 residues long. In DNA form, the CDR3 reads TGTGCCAGCAGCTTCAAGAGGGGGCACTCCTACAATGAGCAGTTCTTC. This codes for CASSFKRGHSYNEQFF.

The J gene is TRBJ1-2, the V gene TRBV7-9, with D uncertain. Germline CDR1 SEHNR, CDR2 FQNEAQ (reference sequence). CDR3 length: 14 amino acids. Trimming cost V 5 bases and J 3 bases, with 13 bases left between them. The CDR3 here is CASSPRRAYYGYTF. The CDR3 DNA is TGTGCCAGCAGCCCGAGGAGGGCGTACTATGGCTACACCTTC.

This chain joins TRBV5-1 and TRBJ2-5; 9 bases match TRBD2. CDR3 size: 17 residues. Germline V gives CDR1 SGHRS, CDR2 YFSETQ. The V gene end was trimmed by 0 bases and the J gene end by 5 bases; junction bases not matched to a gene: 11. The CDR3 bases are TGCGCCAGCAGCTTGGGCGGTAGCGGGGGCGTACGCGAGACCCAGTACTTC. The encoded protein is CASSLGGSGGVRETQYF.

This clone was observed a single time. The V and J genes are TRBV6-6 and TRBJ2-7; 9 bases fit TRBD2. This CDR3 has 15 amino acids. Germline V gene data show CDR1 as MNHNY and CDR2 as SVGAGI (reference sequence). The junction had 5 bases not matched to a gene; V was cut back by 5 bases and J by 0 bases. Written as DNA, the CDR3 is TGTGCCAGCAGTGGACTAGCGCAAAGCTCCTACGAGCAGTACTTC. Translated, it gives CASSGLAQSSYEQYF.

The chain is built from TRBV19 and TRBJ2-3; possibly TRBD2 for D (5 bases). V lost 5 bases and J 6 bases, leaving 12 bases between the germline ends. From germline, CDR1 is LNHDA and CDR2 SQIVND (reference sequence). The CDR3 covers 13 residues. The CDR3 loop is CASSVSPGDTQYF. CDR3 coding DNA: TGTGCCAGTAGTGTTTCGCCGGGGGATACGCAGTATTTT.

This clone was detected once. CDR3 in DNA: TGTGCCAGCAGCCAAGAAAGGCAGCTGCGGGGCTACACCTTC. It is translated as CASSQERQLRGYTF. This chain connects TRBV4-2 to TRBJ1-2; D unresolved. The CDR3 sequence is 14 residues long. Germline V lookup: CDR1 LGHNA, CDR2 YNFKEQ. Trimming took 0 bases from V and 8 from J, leaving 13 bases between them.